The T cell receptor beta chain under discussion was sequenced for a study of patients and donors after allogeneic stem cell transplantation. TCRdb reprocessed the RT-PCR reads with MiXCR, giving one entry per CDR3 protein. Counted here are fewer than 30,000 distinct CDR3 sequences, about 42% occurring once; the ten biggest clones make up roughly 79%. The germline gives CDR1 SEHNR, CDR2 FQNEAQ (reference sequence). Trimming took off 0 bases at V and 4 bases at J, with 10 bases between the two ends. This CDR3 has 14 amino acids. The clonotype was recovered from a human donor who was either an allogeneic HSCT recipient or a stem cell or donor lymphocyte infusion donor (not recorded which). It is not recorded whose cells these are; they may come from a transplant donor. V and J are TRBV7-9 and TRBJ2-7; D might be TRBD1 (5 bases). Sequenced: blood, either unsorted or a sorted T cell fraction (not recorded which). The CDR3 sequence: CASSLAGARYEQYF. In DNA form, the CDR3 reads TGTGCCAGCAGCTTAGCAGGGGCGAGGTACGAGCAGTACTTC.